This passage covers 14 T cell receptor beta chains from one sample sequenced in a study of T cells in Graves' hyperthyroidism and ophthalmopathy. What was amplified from RNA transcripts were TCR beta CDR3 regions. A first-round RT-PCR of the TCR CDR3 used the HTBI primer set. TCRdb analysed the multiplex PCR reads with MiXCR anew, one entry per CDR3 protein. The data hold some 690,000 distinct CDR3 sequences, with around a sixth observed a single time. The sample comprised blood. The receptors were sampled from a man aged 45-65 years with Graves' hyperthyroidism.

This clonotype has ten or more counts. The DNA of the CDR3 is TGTGCCAGCAGTGACCAGGGAGGGGTTCCTGGCTACACCTTC. Its translation: CASSDQGGVPGYTF. This sequence joins TRBV25-1 and TRBJ1-2, with a weak D call TRBD1 (5 bases). The CDR3 is 14 amino acids. The germline gives CDR1 MGHDK, CDR2 SYGVNS. Trimming shortened V by 3 bases and J by 7 bases, and 15 bases separated the two germline ends.

Remarks on this clonotype: The CDR3 carries no conserved terminal phenylalanine or tryptophan, so it likely arises from a read error. J is TRBJ2-1 and V is TRBV7-2, with TRBD1 matching 7 bases. The germline gives CDR1 SGHTA, CDR2 FQGNSA. The length of the CDR3 is 16 residues. DNA of the CDR3: TGTGCCAGTAGCTTTCTTGGATCAGGGGGTAACAATGAGCAGTTCGTC. It yields the protein CASSFLGSGGNNEQFV.

This clonotype was detected many times. The rearrangement joins TRBV27 to TRBJ2-2; D remains ambiguous. The CDR3 is 15 amino acids. V was cut by 4 bases and J by 4 bases, with 13 bases left in between. Germline V gives CDR1 MNHEY, CDR2 SMNVEV (reference sequence). The CDR3 region has the DNA TGTGCCAGCAGTTCCCTAGAGAGGCCCACCGGGGAGCTGTTTTTT. Its translation is CASSSLERPTGELFF.

This chain links TRBV28 with TRBJ1-1; D ambiguous. With 4 bases removed from V and 9 bases from J, the gap between germline ends came to 12 bases. The CDR3 totals 12 residues. Looked up from germline, CDR1 is MDHEN and CDR2 is SYDVKM. The CDR3 protein is CASSSGSNQAFF. In DNA, the CDR3 is TGTGCCAGCAGTTCGGGGTCCAACCAAGCTTTCTTT. Full variable domain (missing parts from reference TRBV28 and TRBJ1-1): DVKVTQSSRYLVKRTGEKVFLECVQDMDHENMFWYRQDPGLGLRLIYFSYDVKMKEKGDIPEGYSVSREKKERFSLILESASTNQTSMYLCASSSGSNQAFFGQGTRLTVV.

This clonotype occurred a few times. The gene calls are TRBV6-9 and TRBJ1-3; perhaps TRBD1 as D (5 bases). Germline loops: CDR1 MNHGY, CDR2 SVAAGI. The CDR3 covers 14 residues. Trimming took 1 base from V and 9 from J, leaving 13 bases between them. The CDR3 protein is CASSYYTTGGTIYF. For the CDR3, the DNA is TGTGCCAGCAGTTATTACACAACAGGAGGCACCATATATTTT.

This clonotype has only a few counts. V and J are TRBV6-1 and TRBJ2-3; 7 nucleotides agree with TRBD1. The CDR3 totals 16 residues. V lost 0 bases, J lost 7 bases, and 10 bases stayed unmatched. From germline, CDR1 is MNHNS and CDR2 SASEGT. The CDR3 DNA sequence: TGTGCCAGCAGTGAAGCTTTGGGACAGAACCTTAATACGCAGTATTTT. Its translation: CASSEALGQNLNTQYF.

To note about this clonotype: Just one base apart from a much larger clone, this may be a read error. The chain links TRBV9 to TRBJ1-2; D uncertain. This CDR3 comprises 12 residues. Germline V gene sequence: CDR1 SGDLS, CDR2 YYNGEE. The chain's CDR3 is CASSGAIYGYIF. The CDR3 bases are TGTGCCAGCAGCGGAGCAATCTATGGCTACATCTTC.

This clonotype appeared a few times. The chain couples TRBV5-1 to TRBJ1-3, with 10 bases fitting TRBD1. V trimming: 3 bases; J trimming: 0 bases; junction bases outside the gene matches: 18. Germline V CDR1 and CDR2: SGHRS, YFSETQ. This CDR3 has 21 amino acids. CDR3 bases: TGCGCCAGCAGCTCCGGGACAGGGGTGTGGACCAAGGGGGACTCTGGAAACACCATATATTTT. It is translated as CASSSGTGVWTKGDSGNTIYF.

This clonotype was observed at least ten times. The V and J genes are TRBV12-3 or TRBV12-4 and TRBJ1-3, with D possibly matching TRBD1 (5 bases). The CDR3 is 15 residues long. Trimming took 2 bases from V and 2 from J, leaving 10 bases between them. CDR3 sequence: CASSLTRGTGNTIYF. CDR3 sequence (DNA): TGTGCCAGCAGTTTAACCCGGGGGACTGGAAACACCATATATTTT.

This clonotype has more than one count but fewer than ten. The rearrangement uses TRBV2 and TRBJ2-7; D is perhaps TRBD1 or TRBD2 (5 bases each). The CDR3 is 13 amino acids. Germline V gene sequence: CDR1 SNHLY, CDR2 FYNNEI. The V and J ends lost 6 bases and 4 bases respectively, with 13 bases between them. As DNA, the CDR3 is TGTGCCAGCAGGGACCGAGGGGTTTACGAGCAGTACTTC. Residues: CASRDRGVYEQYF.

In its sample, this clonotype was seen many times. The genes are TRBV10-3 and TRBJ2-3; 7 nucleotides agree with TRBD2. The CDR3 is 16 amino acids. The V and J ends lost 0 bases and 1 base, in that order; junction bases with no gene match: 4. Germline CDR1 is ENHRY and CDR2 is SYGVKD. The CDR3 nucleotides are TGTGCCATCAGTGAGTCGGAGGCGGGAGGCACAGATACGCAGTATTTT. Its translation: CAISESEAGGTDTQYF.

The V gene is TRBV27, the J gene TRBJ1-2; unclear D gene. Germline V lookup: CDR1 MNHEY, CDR2 SMNVEV (reference sequence). V was clipped by 2 bases and J by 3 bases, with 13 bases between them. This CDR3 is built from 15 residues. The CDR3 DNA sequence: TGTGCCAGCAGTTTAATAAGGGATTTGGACTATGGCTACACCTTC. It codes for CASSLIRDLDYGYTF.

This clonotype has more than one count but fewer than ten. The chain couples TRBV9 to TRBJ2-1; TRBD2 might be the D (5 bases). Per germline, CDR1 SGDLS and CDR2 YYNGEE. The CDR3 runs 15 residues. V dropped 0 bases and J dropped 10 bases, with 17 bases sitting between them. CDR3: CASSVELRADGEQFF. The CDR3 DNA sequence: TGTGCCAGCAGCGTAGAACTGCGGGCCGACGGCGAGCAGTTCTTC. The variable domain in full, completed from reference TRBV9 and TRBJ2-1, reads DSGVTQTPKHLITATGQRVTLRCSPRSGDLSVYWYQQSLDQGLQFLIQYYNGEERAKGNILERFSAQQFPDLHSELNLSSLELGDSALYFCASSVELRADGEQFFGPGTRLTVL.

The CDR3, as DNA: TGTGCCAGCTCACCTCGGGACAGGGCAGCGAGCGCCAGCTCCTACAATGAGCAGTTCTTC. This encodes CASSPRDRAASASSYNEQFF. The chain uses TRBV18 and TRBJ2-1; 9 positions agree with TRBD1. The CDR3 length is 20 residues. Germline V gene sequence: CDR1 KGHSH, CDR2 LQKENI. The ends lost 3 bases at V and 0 bases at J; junction bases unmatched: 15.